This T cell receptor (beta chain) came from a study of response to subunit inactivated influenza vaccine. Comments on this clonotype: Its antigen is currently unknown.

Trimming removed 10 bases from V and 0 bases from J, with 13 bases in between. The germline V gene encodes CDR1 SGHTA and CDR2 FQGNSA. This CDR3 has 14 amino acids. TCRdb re-called the RT-PCR reads through MiXCR, storing one row per CDR3 protein. The sample has about half a million distinct CDR3 sequences, around 8% seen once. Points from the study as a whole: The authors offered the suggestion that each seasonal influenza vaccination recruits few new T cells.

The sequences come from PBMCs from blood, collected around 2 years after vaccination. This rearrangement joins TRBV7-2 to TRBJ2-1, with a weak D call TRBD2 (5 bases). This sequence was found in a man aged 50-75 years who received an inactivated influenza vaccine. CDR3 protein: CATRGESSYNEQFF. DNA for the CDR3: TGTGCCACCCGGGGTGAAAGCTCCTACAATGAGCAGTTCTTC. The full variable domain, with the rest looked up from reference TRBV7-2 and TRBJ2-1, is GAGVSQSPSNKVTEKGKDVELRCDPISGHTALYWYRQSLGQGLEFLIYFQGNSAPDKSGLPSDRFSAERTGGSVSTLTIQRTQQEDSAVYLCATRGESSYNEQFFGPGTRLTVL.